This T cell receptor beta chain derives from a study of EBV T-cell therapy then PD-1 blockade in nasopharyngeal carcinoma (dated by TCRdb to 2020 to 2023). Genomic DNA was extracted from sorted cells using the Qiagen DNeasy Kit. Deep sequencing of the TCR beta chain was done on the immunoSEQ platform. From the authors' description of their analysis: Repertoire data analysis was performed with the immunoSEQ Analyzer software. The immuneACCESS repertoire file appears here via TCRdb, limited to in-frame rearrangements. These files lack a portion of the clones; in checked studies, under half of the deficit traces to unresolved V genes, and the cause of the others is not known. Clonal size and the V and J genes are those of that table, whereas D and trimming came from the DNA. Present in this sample are about 22,000 clones, about 79% of which were seen just once. Together, the top ten hold more than 20% of the sample.

Explained via the paper, the treatment or condition label denotes: AdE1-LMPpoly-expanded autologous EBV-specific T-cell therapy followed by anti-PD-1 nivolumab. Concerning this clone: The antigen it binds to is not known. No quality values exist for individual bases; no much larger clone is one base distant.

The source is a man aged 35-49 years with nasopharyngeal carcinoma. Sequences were derived from CD8+ T cells from blood, sampled at day -245 from a patient whose treatment included autologous EBV-specific T cells and nivolumab.

The bases read TGTGCCAGCAGTGAAGACGAAAGTTCTGGAAACACCATATATTTT. This is translated as CASSEDESSGNTIYF. The chain is encoded by TRBV6-1 joined to TRBJ1-3, with the D gene not confidently named. CDR1 and CDR2, per the germline V gene, are MNHNS and SASEGT. The CDR3 runs 15 amino acids, cysteine and phenylalanine included. Of all the DNA, just the CDR3 is kept, 45 bases in frame from base 1. The trim is 1 base for V and 1 base for J, with a gap of 8 bases between the germline ends.